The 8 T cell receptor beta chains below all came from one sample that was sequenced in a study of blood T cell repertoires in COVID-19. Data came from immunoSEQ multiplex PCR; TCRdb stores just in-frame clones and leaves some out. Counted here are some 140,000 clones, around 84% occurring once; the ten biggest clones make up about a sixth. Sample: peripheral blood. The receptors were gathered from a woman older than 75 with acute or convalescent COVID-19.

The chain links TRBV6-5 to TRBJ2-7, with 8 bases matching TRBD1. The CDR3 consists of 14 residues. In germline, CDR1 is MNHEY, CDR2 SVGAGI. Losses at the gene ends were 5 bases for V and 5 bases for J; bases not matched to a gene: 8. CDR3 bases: TGTGCCAGCAGTCAGGACAGGGAAAGCCACGAGCAGTACTTC. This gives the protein CASSQDRESHEQYF.

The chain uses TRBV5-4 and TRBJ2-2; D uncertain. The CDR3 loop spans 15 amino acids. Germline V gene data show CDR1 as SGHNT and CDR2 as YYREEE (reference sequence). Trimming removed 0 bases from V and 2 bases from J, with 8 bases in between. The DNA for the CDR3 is TGTGCCAGCAGCTTGGGGCAACTAAACACCGGGGAGCTGTTTTTT. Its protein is CASSLGQLNTGELFF.

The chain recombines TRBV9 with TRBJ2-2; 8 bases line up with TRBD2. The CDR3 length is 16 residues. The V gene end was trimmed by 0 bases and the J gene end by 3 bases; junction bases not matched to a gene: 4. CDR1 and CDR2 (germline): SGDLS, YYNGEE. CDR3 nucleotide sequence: TGTGCCAGCAGCGTAGAAGCGGGAGTCTACACCGGGGAGCTGTTTTTT. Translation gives CASSVEAGVYTGELFF.

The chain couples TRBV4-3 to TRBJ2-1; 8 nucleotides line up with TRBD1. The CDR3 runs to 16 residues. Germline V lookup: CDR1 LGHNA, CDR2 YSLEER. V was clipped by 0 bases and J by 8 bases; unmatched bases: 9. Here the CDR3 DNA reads TGCGCCAGCAGCCAAGATCAGGTGACAGGGGTGGATGAGCAGTTCTTC. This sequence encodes CASSQDQVTGVDEQFF.

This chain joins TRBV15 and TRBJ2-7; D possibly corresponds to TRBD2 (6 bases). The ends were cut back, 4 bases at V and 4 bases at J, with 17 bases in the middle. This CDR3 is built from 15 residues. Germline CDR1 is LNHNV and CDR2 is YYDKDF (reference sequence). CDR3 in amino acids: CATSTAEAGKYEQYF. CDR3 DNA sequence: TGTGCCACCAGCACCGCCGAGGCGGGGAAGTACGAGCAGTACTTC.

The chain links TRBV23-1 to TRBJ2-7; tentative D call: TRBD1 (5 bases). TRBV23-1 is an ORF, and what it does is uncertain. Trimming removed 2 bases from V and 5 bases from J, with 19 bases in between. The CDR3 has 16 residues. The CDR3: CASSQVARGALHEQYF. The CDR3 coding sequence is TGCGCCAGCAGTCAAGTTGCAAGGGGCGCCTTGCACGAGCAGTACTTC.

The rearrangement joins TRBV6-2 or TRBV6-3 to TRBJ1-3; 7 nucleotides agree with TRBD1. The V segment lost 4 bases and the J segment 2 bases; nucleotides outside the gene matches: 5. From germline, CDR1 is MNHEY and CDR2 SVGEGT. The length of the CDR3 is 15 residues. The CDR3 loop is CASSWSTGPGNTIYF. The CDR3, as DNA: TGTGCCAGCAGTTGGTCGACAGGGCCTGGAAACACCATATATTTT.

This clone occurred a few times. For the CDR3, the DNA is TGCGCCAGCAGCCCCGAGAGGGGGCATACTGAAGCTTTCTTT. It yields the protein CASSPERGHTEAFF. V usage is TRBV4-1 and J usage is TRBJ1-1; 7 positions agree with TRBD1. The CDR3 loop spans 14 amino acids. CDR1 is MGHRA, CDR2 YSYEKL, per germline. V trimming: 4 bases; J trimming: 5 bases; junction bases outside the gene matches: 7.